The present T cell receptor beta chain was sequenced within a study of T cell changes during pregnancy in multiple sclerosis. Only in-frame clones appear in the TCRdb table, and some are missing; sequencing was by immunoSEQ multiplex PCR. The sample lists tens of thousands of clones, about nine tenths occurring once. This CDR3 has 15 amino acids. The V segment lost 2 bases and the J segment 0 bases; nucleotides outside the gene matches: 2. CDR1 and CDR2 (germline): MNHEY, SVGAGI. The origin of this receptor is a female donor in good health, enrolled as a control in a pregnancy study. The rearrangement links TRBV6-5 to TRBJ2-3; 7 nucleotides line up with TRBD2. The sequencing used peripheral blood, collected in the third trimester of pregnancy. The CDR3 here is CASSYREASTDTQYF. DNA for the CDR3: TGTGCCAGCAGTTACCGGGAGGCTAGCACAGATACGCAGTATTTT.